Listed here is a single T cell receptor (beta chain). Its antigen is unknown. The table came from immunoSEQ multiplex PCR; TCRdb's copy has only in-frame clones and leaves some out. This sample yields tens of thousands of clones, of which about 90% are seen a single time; less than 0.7% belongs to the top ten. The CDR3 sequence is 13 residues long. V was shortened by 3 bases and J by 8 bases, with 14 bases between the two germline ends. Germline CDR1 and CDR2: SGHRS and YFSETQ. This entry belongs to a study of OX40 agonist ivuxolimab in advanced cancers. On the study more broadly: All patients had ivuxolimab intravenously every 2 weeks at 0.01 to 10 mg/kg. Two cutaneous melanoma patients and one hepatocellular carcinoma patient, three in all, had partial responses. Findings and limits, study-wide: Dose levels from 0.1 to 3.0 mg/kg saw CD4+ and CD8+ blood T cells expand clonally by week 6.

The TCR was taken from an adult with an advanced solid tumor such as melanoma, head and neck, liver or kidney cancer. Sample: CD4+ or CD8+ T cells sorted from blood, taken in a trial of the OX40 agonist ivuxolimab. This chain links TRBV5-1 with TRBJ1-2; tentative D call: TRBD1 (5 bases). Here the CDR3 DNA reads TGCGCCAGCAGCTCGTCAGGGATAACAGGCTACACCTTC. Amino acid sequence: CASSSSGITGYTF.